This T cell receptor (beta chain) was identified during a study of shared clonotypes between healthy human individuals. Sorted-subset replicate PCR reactions contained roughly 210 ng DNA, corresponding to 29,000 or so T cell genomes. Clones were read by immunoSEQ multiplex PCR, and TCRdb kept only the in-frame ones, dropping some. In the table there are 2 million to 2.5 million clones, just over 90% of which are singletons. Notes on this clone: Its antigen is not identified.

The germline CDR1 and CDR2 sequences are SGHRS and YFSETQ. Trimming removed 6 bases at V and 6 bases at J, with 9 bases between. The CDR3 runs to 12 residues. CD4+ cells underwent separation, giving CD45RA+ naive and CD45RA-negative memory subsets. Study results and limitations: Among a few donors, approximately 5% of naive CD4 clonotypes were found in common. Larger estimated richness was generally recorded for naive subsets relative to memory subsets.

The receptor comes from a man aged 18 to 30 in good health. Some clones in this sample may be carry-over from other donors' samples. Sequenced: naive CD4+ T cells from PBMCs. Indicated subset: CD45RA+ positively selected. This chain joins TRBV5-1 and TRBJ2-2; D ambiguous. The CDR3 sequence is CASNRDPGELFF. CDR3 in DNA: TGCGCCAGCAATAGAGACCCCGGGGAGCTGTTTTTT.